The entry below describes one T cell receptor beta chain. HTBI primers from iRepertoire and Arm-PCR of CDR3 regions yielded the TCR beta libraries. MiXCR, applied by TCRdb to the multiplex PCR reads, yields one record per CDR3 protein. Here the sample spans 500,000 to 700,000 distinct CDR3 sequences, about 16% being singletons. This record comes from a study of regulatory T cells in long-lasting Graves disease. Documented time point: newly diagnosed GD, antithyroid drugs for less than 3 months. After RNA was extracted from PBMCs, the TCR library was made from it. Germline loops: CDR1 MNHEY, CDR2 SMNVEV (reference sequence). V was pared by 6 bases and J by 4 bases, with 3 bases of the junction left unmatched. The CDR3 is 13 residues long. The same data also went into a second study, on T cells in Graves' hyperthyroidism and ophthalmopathy.

This rearrangement joins TRBV27 to TRBJ2-7, with TRBD1 matching over 10 bases. The specimen was peripheral blood mononuclear cells (PBMCs), collected at new diagnosis, from a patient treated with antithyroid drugs. This receptor was identified in a woman in her 30s with Graves disease. CDR3 sequence reads: CASRGQGNYEQYF. The CDR3 bases are TGTGCCAGCAGGGGACAGGGGAATTACGAGCAGTACTTC.